These 14 T cell receptor beta chains originate from one sample sequenced in a study of blood T cell repertoires in COVID-19. Data came from immunoSEQ multiplex PCR; TCRdb stores just in-frame clones and leaves some out. The data hold roughly 200,000 clones, with approximately 87% observed a single time. Sequencing was performed on peripheral blood. Source of these receptors: a woman aged 18-29 years who had recovered from COVID-19.

The chain employs TRBV27 and TRBJ2-7; 11 bases are shared with TRBD2. Germline CDR1 and CDR2: MNHEY and SMNVEV (reference sequence). This CDR3 is built from 16 residues. V was pared by 5 bases and J by 6 bases, with 12 bases of the junction left unmatched. Written as DNA, the CDR3 is TGTGCCAGCAGTCCATACAAGACTAGCGGGGCTGGCGAGCAGTACTTC. It codes for CASSPYKTSGAGEQYF.

The V and J genes are TRBV2 and TRBJ2-5; D unresolved. The V gene lost 3 bases and the J gene lost 5 bases, with 4 bases spanning the gap. Looked up from germline, CDR1 is SNHLY and CDR2 is FYNNEI. CDR3 size: 11 residues. DNA for the CDR3: TGTGCCAGCAGTGATCTTGAGACCCAGTACTTC. Protein product: CASSDLETQYF.

V is TRBV11-2 and J is TRBJ2-5; 8 bases map to TRBD1. The CDR3 is 15 amino acids. The V segment lost 5 bases and the J segment 5 bases; nucleotides outside the gene matches: 10. Germline loops: CDR1 SGHAT, CDR2 FQNNGV. For the CDR3, the DNA is TGTGCCAGCAGCCCCCTGGACAGGGCAGTGGAGACCCAGTACTTC. Translating it yields CASSPLDRAVETQYF.

In its sample, this clone was seen once. The J gene is TRBJ2-7, the V gene TRBV6-2 or TRBV6-3; a weak D match, TRBD1 (5 bases). Looked up from germline, CDR1 is MNHEY and CDR2 is SVGEGT. Deletions cut 2 bases from V and 2 bases from J, with 13 bases between. The CDR3 is made up of 15 amino acids. CDR3 bases: TGTGCCAGCAGTTACCCCCGACAGATAACCTACGAGCAGTACTTC. Translated, it gives CASSYPRQITYEQYF.

The chain carries TRBV5-1 and TRBJ1-3; tentative D call: TRBD1 (5 bases). This CDR3 is 15 amino acids long. V shed 4 bases and J shed 0 bases, with 11 bases lying between them. Germline V gene lookup returns CDR1 SGHRS and CDR2 YFSETQ. CDR3 region: CASSKQASSGNTIYF. CDR3 in DNA: TGCGCCAGCAGCAAACAGGCGAGCTCTGGAAACACCATATATTTT.

The V gene is TRBV5-3, the J gene TRBJ1-5; tentatively, D is TRBD1 (6 bases). Being an ORF, TRBV5-3 has a function that is uncertain. Trimming took 0 bases from V and 7 from J, leaving 8 bases between them. CDR3 size: 13 residues. The CDR3 DNA reads TGTGCCAGAAGCTTGGACAGGGCGCAGCCCCAGCATTTT. It specifies CARSLDRAQPQHF.

About this clone: A read error may produce the germline difference seen at one junction end. The V gene is TRBV7-7, the J gene TRBJ2-2; 9 bases line up with TRBD1. CDR3 size: 15 residues. The V gene's germline CDR1 is SSHAT and CDR2 FNYEAQ (reference sequence). CDR3 residues: CASSLQGADTGELFF. The CDR3 region has the DNA TGTGCTAGCAGCCTACAGGGGGCGGACACCGGGGAGCTGTTTTTT.

Only a few counts were recorded for this clone. The V and J genes are TRBV19 and TRBJ1-6; no clear D. This CDR3 contains 13 residues. V lost 8 bases to trimming and J lost 10 bases, with 15 bases between them. Per germline, CDR1 LNHDA and CDR2 SQIVND (reference sequence). This CDR3 is CASGPGSSSPLHF. For the CDR3, the DNA is TGTGCCAGTGGACCGGGATCAAGCTCACCCCTCCACTTT.

This clone was found once. The chain uses TRBV19 and TRBJ1-5; tentatively, D is TRBD1 (6 bases). The CDR3 loop spans 16 amino acids. Trimming removed 2 bases at V and 2 bases at J, with 13 bases between. Germline-derived CDR1 and CDR2 are LNHDA and SQIVND (reference sequence). CDR3 residues: CASSISQGGGNQPQHF. The DNA for the CDR3 is TGTGCCAGTAGTATATCTCAAGGGGGGGGCAATCAGCCCCAGCATTTT.

The chain combines TRBV5-1 with TRBJ2-7, with 9 bases that match TRBD1. Germline values: CDR1 SGHRS, CDR2 YFSETQ. Germline trimming cut 3 bases from V and 2 bases from J; bases unmatched to any gene: 9. The CDR3 covers 16 residues. CDR3 residues: CASSSWDREYPYEQYF. Here the CDR3 DNA reads TGCGCCAGCAGCTCGTGGGACAGGGAATATCCCTACGAGCAGTACTTC. The full variable domain, rest sourced from reference TRBV5-1 and TRBJ2-7, is KAGVTQTPRYLIKTRGQQVTLSCSPISGHRSVSWYQQTPGQGLQFLFEYFSETQRNKGNFPGRFSGRQFSNSRSEMNVSTLELGDSALYLCASSSWDREYPYEQYFGPGTRLTVT.

The J gene is TRBJ1-6, the V gene TRBV19; 10 positions agree with TRBD1. J lost 9 bases, V lost 6 bases, and 5 bases had no gene match. This CDR3 spans 14 amino acids. In germline, CDR1 is LNHDA, CDR2 SQIVND (reference sequence). CDR3 DNA: TGTGCCAGTAGGAGACAGGGGGCCTCTTCACCCCTCCACTTT. It is translated as CASRRQGASSPLHF.

As for this clone: A read error may produce the germline difference seen at one junction end. The V and J genes are TRBV19 and TRBJ2-3; the match to TRBD2 covers 7 bases. Germline CDR1 is LNHDA and CDR2 is SQIVND (reference sequence). The CDR3 totals 15 residues. DNA of the CDR3: TGTGCCAGTAGTATTAGCGGGTCCCGCACAGAAACGCAGTATTTT. Its protein product is CASSISGSRTETQYF.

This clone has just one count. This chain connects TRBV6-4 to TRBJ1-4; weak D call: TRBD1 (5 bases). Trimming removed 4 bases at V and 3 bases at J, with 6 bases between. Per germline, CDR1 MRHNA and CDR2 SNTAGT. This CDR3 has 13 residues. CDR3 protein: CASSGQPNEKLFF. CDR3 sequence (DNA): TGTGCCAGCAGTGGACAGCCTAATGAAAAACTGTTTTTT.

The V call is TRBV7-3, the J call TRBJ2-1, with D possibly matching TRBD2 (6 bases). CDR3 length: 17 amino acids. The germline V and J ends were trimmed by 5 bases and 1 base, with 18 bases remaining between them. The germline V gene encodes CDR1 SGHTA and CDR2 FQGTGA. Here the CDR3 DNA reads TGTGCCAGCAGCCCGGAGGGACTCATCGCGTCCTACAATGAGCAGTTCTTC. It codes for CASSPEGLIASYNEQFF.